A single sample is the source of the 13 T cell receptor beta chains below, sequenced in a study of molecular identifiers for immune sequencing clone quantification. TCRdb itself ran the PCR reads through MiXCR, one entry per CDR3 protein. This sample has around 460,000 distinct CDR3 sequences, with about 20% found just once. Sequencing was done on a sample of naive CD8+ T cells from blood, with Jurkat cell RNA spiked in. Subset: FACS-sorted CD8+CD4-CCR7+CD45RA+ naive T cells. The receptor set was obtained from a human donor in good health. Some libraries in this study had Jurkat cell RNA spiked in.

The DNA for the CDR3 is TGTGCCAGTAGTATAAACTACGCAAGTTCCTACGAGCAGTACTTC. Protein product: CASSINYASSYEQYF. The J gene is TRBJ2-7, the V gene TRBV19; D uncertain. CDR3 length equals 15 residues. Trimming took off 2 bases at V and 1 base at J, with 12 bases between the two ends. Germline V gene sequence: CDR1 LNHDA, CDR2 SQIVND (reference sequence).

This clonotype has at least ten counts. J is TRBJ2-5 and V is TRBV28; tentatively, D is TRBD2 (6 bases). Looked up from germline, CDR1 is MDHEN and CDR2 is SYDVKM. V lost 6 bases to trimming and J lost 5 bases, with 13 bases between them. The CDR3 runs 13 residues. The CDR3 coding sequence is TGTGCCAGCAGACCTACTAGCTTGGAGACCCAGTACTTC. Translated, it gives CASRPTSLETQYF.

With respect to this clonotype: A much more abundant neighbour one base away suggests this may be a read error. As DNA, the CDR3 is TGTGCCAGCAGCTTAGGAGGACGCGGAGCTAACTATGGCTACACCTTC. Amino acid sequence: CASSLGGRGANYGYTF. The V gene is TRBV7-2, the J gene TRBJ1-2; D remains ambiguous. This CDR3 spans 16 amino acids. Germline CDR1 reads SGHTA; CDR2 reads FQGNSA. V was trimmed by 1 base and J by 0 bases, leaving 12 bases between them. The whole variable domain, remainder taken from reference TRBV7-2 and TRBJ1-2, is GAGVSQSPSNKVTEKGKDVELRCDPISGHTALYWYRQSLGQGLEFLIYFQGNSAPDKSGLPSDRFSAERTGGSVSTLTIQRTQQEDSAVYLCASSLGGRGANYGYTFGSGTRLTVV.

This clonotype was observed at least ten times. The chain links TRBV7-9 to TRBJ2-5, with TRBD1 matching over 10 bases. V lost 4 bases, J lost 0 bases, and 11 bases stayed unmatched. CDR1 and CDR2 (germline): SEHNR, FQNEAQ (reference sequence). This CDR3 contains 18 residues. CDR3 region: CASSYTSGTGVYQETQYF. CDR3 coding DNA: TGTGCCAGCAGCTATACTTCCGGGACAGGGGTCTACCAAGAGACCCAGTACTTC. The whole variable domain, remainder taken from reference TRBV7-9 and TRBJ2-5, is DTGVSQNPRHKITKRGQNVTFRCDPISEHNRLYWYRQTLGQGPEFLTYFQNEAQLEKSRLLSDRFSAERPKGSFSTLEIQRTEQGDSAMYLCASSYTSGTGVYQETQYFGPGTRLLVL.

The V gene is TRBV4-2, the J gene TRBJ2-1; D is ambiguous. Germline CDR1 is LGHNA and CDR2 is YNFKEQ. The CDR3 is 13 amino acids. Trimming cost V 1 base and J 6 bases, with 7 bases left between them. The DNA of the CDR3 is TGTGCCAGCAGCCAAGGTCTTTTCAATGAGCAGTTCTTC. Protein: CASSQGLFNEQFF.

V and J are TRBV7-3 and TRBJ2-1; D remains unclear. CDR1 and CDR2 (germline): SGHTA, FQGTGA. This CDR3 region has 17 residues. Trimming stripped 5 bases from V and 3 bases from J, with 20 bases between. For the CDR3, the DNA is TGTGCCAGCAGCGATACCCTAATGACTGGCGGCTACAATGAGCAGTTCTTC. It translates to CASSDTLMTGGYNEQFF.

This chain connects TRBV6-5 to TRBJ2-7; maybe TRBD1 (6 bases). The length of the CDR3 is 14 residues. Germline lookup yields CDR1 MNHEY and CDR2 SVGAGI. V gave up 0 bases and J gave up 5 bases, with 11 bases separating them. The DNA for the CDR3 is TGTGCCAGCAGTTACTCGGTCGGGGACAACGAGCAGTACTTC. Translating it yields CASSYSVGDNEQYF.

This clonotype was observed a handful of times. The chain is built from TRBV20-1 and TRBJ2-7; D unresolved. The V end lost 6 bases, the J end lost 7 bases, and 22 bases lay between the germline ends. The CDR3 totals 14 residues. The germline V gene has CDR1 DFQATT and CDR2 SNEGSKA (reference sequence). CDR3 amino acids: CSADFLGVGGEQYF. CDR3 DNA sequence: TGCAGTGCCGACTTTCTTGGAGTTGGTGGTGAGCAGTACTTC.

For this clonotype: This clone may be a read error of a much larger clone one base away. CDR3 coding DNA: TGTGTCAGCAATGGTCAGGAAAACACTGAAGCTTTCTTT. Translation: CVSNGQENTEAFF. The chain has TRBV2 and TRBJ1-1; D unresolved. Germline-derived CDR1 and CDR2 are SNHLY and FYNNEI. The CDR3 covers 13 residues. The full variable domain, its missing parts supplied by reference TRBV2 and TRBJ1-1, is EPEVTQTPSHQVTQMGQEVILRCVPISNHLYFYWYRQILGQKVEFLVSFYNNEISEKSEIFDDQFSVERPDGSNFTLKIRSTKLEDSAMYFCVSNGQENTEAFFGQGTRLTVV.

This chain uses TRBV4-1 with TRBJ2-3; 10 nucleotides agree with TRBD2. Looked up from germline, CDR1 is MGHRA and CDR2 is YSYEKL. Losses at the gene ends were 0 bases for V and 2 bases for J; bases not matched to a gene: 14. This CDR3 has 20 amino acids. The CDR3 DNA reads TGCGCCAGCAGCCAAGATTGGACTTTAGCGGGGGGACGATTCACAGATACGCAGTATTTT. This encodes CASSQDWTLAGGRFTDTQYF.

This clonotype has at least ten counts. The chain employs TRBV20-1 and TRBJ2-6; D unclear. Germline CDR1 DFQATT, CDR2 SNEGSKA (reference sequence). V lost 0 bases and J lost 0, with 9 bases in between. The CDR3 loop spans 16 amino acids. The CDR3 nucleotides are TGCAGTGCTAGAGATTATAGAAGCTCTGGGGCCAACGTCCTGACTTTC. It codes for CSARDYRSSGANVLTF.

This clonotype was seen only a few times. The chain employs TRBV7-2 and TRBJ1-5; D is possibly TRBD1 (6 bases). CDR1 SGHTA and CDR2 FQGNSA come from the germline V gene. The ends were cut back, 6 bases at V and 1 base at J, with 13 bases in the middle. CDR3 length equals 15 residues. This CDR3 reads CASSPDSRSNQPQHF. CDR3 sequence (DNA): TGTGCCAGCAGTCCGGACAGTCGAAGCAATCAGCCCCAGCATTTT.

V gene TRBV6-5 combines with J gene TRBJ1-1; no clear D gene. Trimming stripped 5 bases from V and 0 bases from J, with 7 bases between. This CDR3 comprises 13 residues. CDR1 MNHEY and CDR2 SVGAGI come from the germline V gene. The CDR3 DNA reads TGTGCCAGCAGTCAGCCCTTGAACACTGAAGCTTTCTTT. Protein product: CASSQPLNTEAFF.